This is a list of T cell receptor beta chains from one sample in a study of T cells during gluten challenge in celiac disease. Each CDR3 protein gets one entry after TCRdb re-called the single-cell sequencing reads with MiXCR. This sample's table has about 17 distinct CDR3 sequences. The sample was gluten-specific CD4+ T cells sorted from the duodenum using tetramers, taken at baseline or on day 14 of gluten challenge (not recorded which). These receptors were taken from a female donor with celiac disease. Each CDR3 is given without its conserved first and last residue. A D gene is named only where the DNA matches it firmly.

v_gene	j_gene	d_gene	CDR3aa
TRBV2	TRBJ2-7	TRBD2	ASSYILAGEQY
TRBV19	TRBJ1-2	TRBD1	ASSNRQGQGYT